What follows is one T cell receptor (beta chain) and its context. Its antigen is undetermined. The record originates from a study of B cell selection in AIRE deficiency. Per the germline V gene, CDR1 is MDHEN and CDR2 is SYDVKM. The V segment lost 7 bases and the J segment 4 bases; nucleotides outside the gene matches: 6. The CDR3 runs to 14 residues. General study points: Shared Treg sequences were biased toward short CDR3s with few non-templated nucleotide insertions. Patient Tconv cells held roughly 28% of Treg sequences shared by healthy donors.

The table came from immunoSEQ multiplex PCR; TCRdb's copy has only in-frame clones and leaves some out. The sample lists some 25,000 clones; about 95% were seen once. CD4+CD127+ cells were sorted as the conventional CD4 T cells. This chain connects TRBV28 to TRBJ2-2; 7 nucleotides agree with TRBD2. This receptor was obtained from a human donor in good health. The sample comprised CD4+CD127+ conventional T cells sorted from PBMCs. The CDR3 here is CASKNGGGTGELFF. The CDR3, as DNA: TGTGCCAGCAAGAACGGCGGGGGCACCGGGGAGCTGTTTTTT.